This T cell receptor (beta chain) was identified during a study of blood T cell repertoires in COVID-19. Overall study context: Collection of acute and convalescent COVID-19 samples took place in the United States, Italy and Spain. Nucleic acid was either cDNA or gDNA, and it came from T cells, B-cell-depleted T cells, or PBMCs.

CDR1 is SEHNR, CDR2 FQNEAQ, per germline (reference sequence). The CDR3 loop spans 15 amino acids. V lost 0 bases and J 0 bases, leaving 8 bases between the germline ends. Original methodology: Quantification of nucleated cells was approximated via reference gene primer amplification. Assay used: immunoSEQ multiplex PCR; TCRdb lists only in-frame clones, some missing. D and trimming come from the DNA, and the V and J calls and clone size come from that table. The table lists 90,000 to 130,000 clones, about three quarters of them singletons. The source is a middle-aged woman with acute or convalescent COVID-19. V and J are TRBV7-9 and TRBJ2-5; D gene uncertain. Sequencing was done on a sample of peripheral blood. The CDR3 sequence is CASSLATPYQETQYF. CDR3 nucleotide sequence: TGTGCCAGCAGCTTAGCGACACCGTACCAAGAGACCCAGTACTTC.